The source of this TCR beta chain is a study of breast tumors, draining lymph nodes, adjacent tissues. TCRdb analysed the multiplex PCR reads with MiXCR anew, one entry per CDR3 protein. The table has 150,000 to 200,000 distinct CDR3 sequences, approximately 33% seen once. This clonotype was detected ten times or more. The lymph nodes were axillary draining lymph nodes from breast cancer patients. The sequencing sample was made of axillary lymph node tissue. This TCR was recovered from a female donor with breast cancer. Some clones in this sample may be carry-over from other donors' samples.

This chain's CDR3 is CASSLALTGGQETQYF. CDR3 sequence (DNA): TGTGCCAGCAGCTTAGCTCTAACAGGGGGGCAAGAGACCCAGTACTTC. The V call is TRBV7-6, the J call TRBJ2-5; TRBD1 matches at 8 bases. Trimming took 0 bases from V and 2 from J; bases not matched to a gene: 5. Germline-derived CDR1 and CDR2 are SGHVS and FNYEAQ. This CDR3 is built from 16 residues.